This entry lists 28 T cell receptor beta chains sequenced from one sample in a study of blood T cells in healthy people across ages. A J-beta primer mix and a sample-barcoded 5' primer were used in a second PCR of about 7 to 12 cycles. Using its own MiXCR run on the 5' RACE reads, TCRdb lists one record per CDR3 protein. Altogether approximately 1,000,000 distinct CDR3 sequences are present, less than 50% being singletons, with the ten largest covering approximately 19%. The sequenced material came from blood. These receptors were obtained from an older woman in good health.

This clonotype was counted between two and nine times. The CDR3 DNA is TGTGCCAGCAGTTCGGGAGGTTGGGAGTCTAGCACAGATACGCAGTATTTT. Protein: CASSSGGWESSTDTQYF. The rearrangement uses TRBV27 and TRBJ2-3, with TRBD2 identical over 7 bases. Germline V lookup: CDR1 MNHEY, CDR2 SMNVEV (reference sequence). J was trimmed by 0 bases and V by 4 bases; bases with no gene match: 10. The CDR3 totals 17 residues.

This clonotype was seen a handful of times. V usage is TRBV29-1 and J usage is TRBJ2-1, with a tentative D call TRBD1 (6 bases). Germline CDR1 is SQVTM and CDR2 is ANQGSEA. The CDR3 runs 12 residues. V shed 4 bases and J shed 3 bases, with 7 bases lying between them. CDR3 bases: TGCAGCGTTGTAGGGGGCTACAATGAGCAGTTCTTC. It specifies CSVVGGYNEQFF.

This chain uses TRBV9 with TRBJ2-1; D unclear. This CDR3 region has 15 residues. Germline V gene data show CDR1 as SGDLS and CDR2 as YYNGEE. With 6 bases removed from V and 6 bases from J, the gap between germline ends came to 19 bases. DNA for the CDR3: TGTGCCAGCACCTCTCAAGGTAGACCCATCAATGAGCAGTTCTTC. Its protein is CASTSQGRPINEQFF.

The gene calls are TRBV27 and TRBJ2-4; D is possibly TRBD1 (6 bases). This CDR3 contains 14 residues. Trimming removed 6 bases at V and 13 bases at J, with 22 bases between. Germline CDR1 and CDR2: MNHEY and SMNVEV (reference sequence). CDR3 sequence (DNA): TGTGCCAGCAGAACAGGGTTGGTGAGCGACGGGCAGTACTTC. Its protein product is CASRTGLVSDGQYF.

Comments on this clonotype: This may be a read error, as it is one base from a much larger clone. The V and J genes are TRBV24-1 and TRBJ2-3; possible D gene TRBD1, 5 bases. From germline, CDR1 is KGHDR and CDR2 SFDVKD. Trimming took off 7 bases at V and 6 bases at J, with 16 bases between the two ends. This CDR3 is built from 14 residues. CDR3 coding DNA: TGTGCCACCAGGGTTCCAGGGCTTGTGGATACGCAGTATTTT. It specifies CATRVPGLVDTQYF.

The J gene is TRBJ2-7, the V gene TRBV27; D is perhaps TRBD2 (6 bases). V gave up 7 bases and J gave up 1 base, with 11 bases separating them. CDR1 is MNHEY and CDR2 is SMNVEV in the germline V gene (reference sequence). This CDR3 is 13 amino acids long. CDR3 sequence: CASMGGMSYEQYF. The CDR3 coding sequence is TGTGCCAGCATGGGCGGGATGTCCTACGAGCAGTACTTC.

This clonotype came up once. The chain uses TRBV2 and TRBJ1-1; unclear D gene. Germline CDR1 and CDR2: SNHLY and FYNNEI. V lost 7 bases and J 3 bases, leaving 18 bases between the germline ends. The CDR3 runs 15 residues. In DNA form, the CDR3 reads TGTGCCAGCAAACCCCTATTCGACGGAGACACTGAAGCTTTCTTT. The encoded protein is CASKPLFDGDTEAFF.

The genes are TRBV27 and TRBJ2-5, with D possibly matching TRBD1 (6 bases). The CDR3 contains 16 residues. V was trimmed by 7 bases and J by 3 bases, leaving 21 bases between them. Germline CDR1 reads MNHEY; CDR2 reads SMNVEV (reference sequence). This chain's CDR3 is CASTPPDRFQEETQYF. DNA for the CDR3: TGTGCCAGCACCCCACCTGACAGGTTTCAGGAAGAGACCCAGTACTTC.

The chain joins TRBV20-1 to TRBJ2-3; TRBD2 matches at 13 bases. This CDR3 has 18 residues. Germline values: CDR1 DFQATT, CDR2 SNEGSKA (reference sequence). Unmatched junction bases numbered 12, after V lost 2 bases and J lost 4 bases. CDR3 residues: CSARRLLWTSGSADTQYF. The CDR3 DNA reads TGCAGTGCTAGACGACTACTGTGGACTAGCGGGAGTGCAGATACGCAGTATTTT.

The chain combines TRBV6-5 with TRBJ2-3; 7 bases line up with TRBD2. The CDR3 contains 14 residues. V gave up 6 bases and J gave up 6 bases; unmatched junction bases: 9. Germline-derived CDR1 and CDR2 are MNHEY and SVGAGI. CDR3 DNA: TGTGCCAGCAGGCGCGGGAGTTCGTTGGATACGCAGTATTTT. This gives the protein CASRRGSSLDTQYF.

The rearrangement uses TRBV2 and TRBJ2-1; D possibly uses TRBD1 or TRBD2 (5 bases each). V shed 8 bases and J shed 9 bases, with 17 bases lying between them. The germline CDR1 and CDR2 sequences are SNHLY and FYNNEI. The length of the CDR3 is 13 residues. CDR3 in amino acids: CASGTGADGEQFF. The CDR3 region has the DNA TGTGCCAGCGGAACCGGGGCAGACGGTGAGCAGTTCTTC.

This chain links TRBV29-1 with TRBJ2-7; 9 nucleotides line up with TRBD2. J gave up 3 bases and V 6 bases, and 6 bases lay outside the gene matches. Germline values: CDR1 SQVTM, CDR2 ANQGSEA. This CDR3 is built from 13 residues. CDR3: CSVGTSSFYEQYF. As DNA, the CDR3 is TGCAGCGTGGGGACTAGCAGTTTCTACGAGCAGTACTTC.

The chain combines TRBV5-6 with TRBJ2-5; 7 bases agree with TRBD1. V was pared by 0 bases and J by 6 bases, with 5 bases of the junction left unmatched. Per the germline V gene, CDR1 is SGHDT and CDR2 is YYEEEE. The length of the CDR3 is 14 residues. The CDR3 loop is CASSLGQGRQTQYF. The CDR3 bases are TGTGCCAGCAGCTTGGGACAGGGTCGGCAGACCCAGTACTTC.

V gene TRBV4-2 combines with J gene TRBJ2-5, with 9 bases lining up with TRBD1. The germline V gene has CDR1 LGHNA and CDR2 YNFKEQ. The V gene end was trimmed by 4 bases and the J gene end by 3 bases; junction bases not matched to a gene: 9. The CDR3 loop spans 16 amino acids. The CDR3 coding sequence is TGTGCCAGCAGCCCCGGGACAGGGAGTTTTAAAGAGACCCAGTACTTC. It is translated as CASSPGTGSFKETQYF.

The CDR3 nucleotides are TGTGCCAGCAGTTGGACACAGCCCACAGATACGCAGTATTTT. It codes for CASSWTQPTDTQYF. V usage is TRBV6-5 and J usage is TRBJ2-3, with D maybe TRBD1 (5 bases). The CDR3 totals 14 residues. Germline CDR1 reads MNHEY; CDR2 reads SVGAGI. Trimming took 4 bases from V and 2 from J, leaving 10 bases between them.

This clonotype was recorded a few times. The chain employs TRBV7-6 and TRBJ1-4; D unresolved. V was shortened by 5 bases and J by 5 bases, with 12 bases between the two germline ends. This CDR3 spans 14 amino acids. The germline CDR1 and CDR2 sequences are SGHVS and FNYEAQ. CDR3 nucleotide sequence: TGTGCCAGCAGCCCCGGGCAGTTAAATGAAAAACTGTTTTTT. Translating gives CASSPGQLNEKLFF.

With respect to this clonotype: At one boundary the junction diverges from the germline segment, which might be a read error. The chain is built from TRBV13 and TRBJ2-1; D unclear. Germline V CDR1 and CDR2: PRHDT, FYEKMQ (reference sequence). The CDR3 sequence is 13 residues long. The CDR3 sequence: CASSLVGFETQFF. The CDR3 DNA follows: TGCGCCAGCAGCTTAGTTGGATTCGAGACCCAGTTCTTC.

The J gene is TRBJ2-3, the V gene TRBV4-1; perhaps TRBD1 as D (7 bases). V dropped 1 base and J dropped 5 bases, with 16 bases sitting between them. The germline CDR1 and CDR2 sequences are MGHRA and YSYEKL. This CDR3 is 16 amino acids long. The CDR3 coding sequence is TGCGCCAGCAGCCAAGCAGGGGGGAGTAGCGAAGATACGCAGTATTTT. This encodes CASSQAGGSSEDTQYF.

There are a few counts of this clonotype. The V and J genes are TRBV7-9 and TRBJ1-2; a weak D match, TRBD1 (5 bases). CDR3 size: 14 residues. The germline V and J ends were trimmed by 0 bases and 3 bases, with 8 bases remaining between them. Germline lookup yields CDR1 SEHNR and CDR2 FQNEAQ (reference sequence). CDR3 region: CASSLAQGYYGYTF. The CDR3 DNA reads TGTGCCAGCAGCTTAGCGCAGGGATACTATGGCTACACCTTC.

V usage is TRBV11-2 and J usage is TRBJ2-1; 7 bases fit TRBD2. V shed 1 base and J 2 bases; nucleotides not matched to a gene: 5. CDR1 and CDR2 from the germline V gene are SGHAT and FQNNGV. The CDR3 runs 16 residues. In DNA form, the CDR3 reads TGTGCCAGCAGCTTAGCCCCTAGCGGAACCTACAATGAGCAGTTCTTC. It specifies CASSLAPSGTYNEQFF.

The chain couples TRBV6-2 or TRBV6-3 to TRBJ2-7; TRBD2 matches at 10 bases. The CDR3 runs 13 residues. After removal of 10 bases from V and 7 bases from J, the junction contained 10 bases not matched to a gene. The germline CDR1 and CDR2 sequences are MNHEY and SVGEGT. The CDR3 DNA is TGTGCCACCAGGACTAGCGGCCAAAATGAGCAGTACTTC. As protein: CATRTSGQNEQYF.

This chain joins TRBV3-1 and TRBJ2-1; 9 bases line up with TRBD1. Germline V gene lookup returns CDR1 LGHDT and CDR2 YNNKEL (reference sequence). The ends lost 2 bases at V and 2 bases at J; junction bases unmatched: 4. CDR3 size: 16 residues. CDR3 coding DNA: TGTGCCAGCAGCCAAACAGGGGGCTTGGCCTACAATGAGCAGTTCTTC. Its translation: CASSQTGGLAYNEQFF.

This clonotype was detected only a few times. The chain links TRBV29-1 to TRBJ2-7; D is perhaps TRBD1 (6 bases). The better agreement between TRBJ2-4 and the DNA end casts doubt on the J call. Germline CDR1 reads SQVTM; CDR2 reads ANQGSEA. This CDR3 contains 12 residues. The CDR3 loop is CSGGGAENIQYF. CDR3 nucleotides: TGCAGCGGAGGGGGAGCGGAAAACATTCAGTACTTC.

This chain connects TRBV10-3 to TRBJ2-4, with 8 positions matching TRBD1. The DNA matches TRBJ2-7 better at its end, which makes the J call doubtful. The length of the CDR3 is 14 residues. Germline lookup yields CDR1 ENHRY and CDR2 SYGVKD. The CDR3 reads CAISAGTGGYEQYF. The CDR3 DNA is TGTGCCATCAGCGCCGGGACAGGCGGCTACGAGCAGTACTTC.

The rearrangement links TRBV5-1 to TRBJ2-1; D call uncertain. The V gene's germline CDR1 is SGHRS and CDR2 YFSETQ. The germline V and J ends were trimmed by 5 bases and 0 bases, with 12 bases remaining between them. There are 15 residues in the CDR3. DNA for the CDR3: TGCGCCAGCAGATCCGACTCGAGCTCCTACAATGAGCAGTTCTTC. As protein: CASRSDSSSYNEQFF.

This clonotype occurred many times. The chain has TRBV4-1 and TRBJ2-7; either TRBD1 or TRBD2 may supply D (5 bases each). Per the germline V gene, CDR1 is MGHRA and CDR2 is YSYEKL. The CDR3 sequence is 15 residues long. Trimming took off 1 base at V and 0 bases at J, with 10 bases between the two ends. CDR3 nucleotide sequence: TGCGCCAGCAGCCAAGTAAGAGGGGACTCCTACGAGCAGTACTTC. Protein product: CASSQVRGDSYEQYF.

CDR3 sequence reads: CASSQGPGNTEAFF. DNA of the CDR3: TGTGCCAGCAGCCAAGGACCAGGGAACACTGAAGCTTTCTTT. The chain links TRBV3-1 to TRBJ1-1; D uncertain. Germline V gene sequence: CDR1 LGHDT, CDR2 YNNKEL (reference sequence). CDR3 size: 14 residues. The V and J ends lost 1 base and 1 base respectively, with 7 bases between them. The variable domain in full, completed from reference TRBV3-1 and TRBJ1-1, reads DTAVSQTPKYLVTQMGNDKSIKCEQNLGHDTMYWYKQDSKKFLKIMFSYNNKELIINETVPNRFSPKSPDKAHLNLHINSLELGDSAVYFCASSQGPGNTEAFFGQGTRLTVV.

This rearrangement joins TRBV27 to TRBJ2-5; no definite D call. V gave up 5 bases and J gave up 3 bases, with 7 bases separating them. Germline V CDR1 and CDR2: MNHEY, SMNVEV (reference sequence). This CDR3 is built from 12 residues. The CDR3 protein is CASSHPEETQYF. The CDR3 coding sequence is TGTGCCAGCAGTCATCCGGAAGAGACCCAGTACTTC.